The source of this T cell receptor (beta chain) is a study of metastatic and nonmetastatic thyroid tumors. Study at large: Comparative analysis of repertoires was undertaken across blood and tumor or nodule tissue obtained from malignant and benign thyroid patients. Findings and caveats of the study: The study reportedly found significantly higher TCR beta diversity in malignant thyroid tumors than benign nodules, in blood and tumor.

The entire patient cohort was treatment-naive prior to thyroid surgery. This clone was picked up many times. Its antigen is as yet unknown. There are 14 residues in the CDR3. Trimming left V 5 bases short and J 4 bases short, with 12 bases between. Germline V lookup: CDR1 SGHTS, CDR2 YDEGEE. Original analysis: A distant-metastasis classifier for papillary thyroid cancer was built using CDR3 differences across clinicopathological groups. MiXCR reprocessed the PCR reads for TCRdb. TCRdb's processing, not the authors' own work, is the source of the V and J calls. The sample carries about 45,000 clones, around 4% recorded once.

The sequence was obtained from a female donor with papillary thyroid cancer or a benign thyroid nodule (not recorded which). Some clones in this sample may be carry-over from other donors' samples. Material: blood. This sequence joins TRBV5-8 and TRBJ2-2, with D maybe TRBD2 (6 bases). Here the CDR3 reads CASSSTSRTGELFF. CDR3 coding DNA: TGTGCCAGCAGTTCGACTAGTCGCACCGGGGAGCTGTTTTTT.